This T cell receptor (beta chain) was sequenced in a study of Ad26.COV2.S vaccination and SARS-CoV-2 variants. The treatment: 15 to 20 received Ad26.COV2.S at low or high dose, single or two shots; about 5 received placebo; per-sample allocation not given. Material that was analyzed had been drawn on day 63 after the first vaccine or placebo injection. The CDR3 consists of 13 residues. V lost 5 bases to trimming and J lost 1 base, with 8 bases between them. Germline V gene data show CDR1 as SGHNT and CDR2 as YENEEA. Measured with immunoSEQ multiplex PCR; TCRdb has only the in-frame clones, and not every one. Of about 440,000 clones in the sample, about 90% were seen once. This clone has more than one count but fewer than ten.

The receptor's source is a person between 18 and 59 years old who received the Ad26.COV2.S COVID-19 vaccine or a placebo. Sequencing was performed on peripheral blood, taken in a trial of Ad26.COV2.S vaccine versus placebo. This chain connects TRBV11-3 to TRBJ1-1; a weak D match, TRBD1 (5 bases). CDR3 protein: CASSPGPNTEAFF. CDR3 sequence (DNA): TGTGCCAGCAGCCCGGGGCCGAACACTGAAGCTTTCTTT.